A single sample gave rise to the 26 T cell receptor beta chains below, sequenced in a study of T-cell reconstitution after alpha-beta-depleted transplantation in children. Unique molecular identifiers featured in how the TCRbeta library was prepared. Each CDR3 protein gets one entry after TCRdb re-called the PCR reads with MiXCR. Among more than 90,000 distinct CDR3 sequences listed, approximately 10% were seen once. Material: PBMCs, obtained before TCRalphabeta/CD19-depleted stem cell transplant. The source is a boy aged 2 to 10 with acute lymphoblastic leukemia, due to receive a stem cell transplant.

This clonotype was counted a few times. This CDR3 is CASSLVSGQRNEKLFF. The CDR3 bases are TGCGCCAGCAGCTTGGTCAGTGGACAGCGGAATGAAAAACTGTTTTTT. This chain links TRBV5-1 with TRBJ1-4; possibly TRBD1 for D (6 bases). Trimming cost V 0 bases and J 5 bases, with 14 bases left between them. Looked up from germline, CDR1 is SGHRS and CDR2 is YFSETQ. The CDR3 runs to 16 residues.

The gene calls are TRBV5-1 and TRBJ2-2; TRBD2 aligns across 10 bases. Per the germline V gene, CDR1 is SGHRS and CDR2 is YFSETQ. The J segment lost 5 bases and the V segment lost 0 bases, leaving 7 bases of the junction unmatched. CDR3 length: 17 amino acids. The CDR3 here is CASSLVGGLAVTGELFF. CDR3 nucleotides: TGCGCCAGCAGCTTGGTGGGCGGACTAGCGGTAACCGGGGAGCTGTTTTTT.

This clonotype was observed at least ten times. This chain connects TRBV6-5 to TRBJ1-1; D is uncertain. The CDR3 extends over 12 amino acids. V lost 2 bases, J lost 10 bases, and 11 bases lay in between. Looked up from germline, CDR1 is MNHEY and CDR2 is SVGAGI. The CDR3 is CASSYAEGTAFF. CDR3 sequence (DNA): TGTGCCAGCAGTTACGCTGAGGGTACAGCTTTCTTT.

This clonotype appeared a few times. One end of the junction varies from germline; a read error may be responsible. The chain couples TRBV30 to TRBJ2-1; D gene ambiguous. CDR3 length: 14 amino acids. CDR1 and CDR2 (germline): GTSNPN, SVGIG (reference sequence). The CDR3 spells CAWSYVQGRFGGVF. In DNA, the CDR3 is TGTGCCTGGAGTTACGTCCAAGGACGGTTTGGTGGGGTCTTC. The whole variable domain, filled in from reference TRBV30 and TRBJ2-1, reads SQTIHQWPATLVQPVGSPLSLECTVEGTSNPNLYWYRQAAGRGLQLLFYSVGIGQISSEVPQNLSASRPQDRQFILSSKKLLLSDSGFYLCAWSYVQGRFGGVFGPGTRLTVL.

This clonotype has a count of ten or more. The chain is built from TRBV20-1 and TRBJ2-7; no reliable D call. This CDR3 spans 11 amino acids. V lost 3 bases and J 4 bases, leaving 7 bases between the germline ends. Per germline, CDR1 DFQATT and CDR2 SNEGSKA (reference sequence). The chain's CDR3 is CSASSHYEQYF. CDR3 nucleotides: TGCAGTGCTAGTTCCCATTACGAGCAGTACTTC.

This clonotype was recorded a few times. The chain joins TRBV20-1 to TRBJ1-5, with 7 bases fitting TRBD1. V lost 1 base to trimming and J lost 2 bases; unmatched junction nucleotides: 11. The CDR3 is 17 residues long. The germline V gene has CDR1 DFQATT and CDR2 SNEGSKA (reference sequence). The chain's CDR3 is CSARAGLVTGGNQPQHF. The CDR3, as DNA: TGCAGTGCTAGAGCAGGTCTGGTAACAGGGGGCAATCAGCCCCAGCATTTT.

This clonotype was found many times. This chain connects TRBV6-1 to TRBJ1-1; no reliable D call. Germline V gene lookup returns CDR1 MNHNS and CDR2 SASEGT. V was clipped by 7 bases and J by 1 base, with 13 bases between them. The CDR3 has 14 residues. CDR3 protein: CASTQTYTNTEAFF. DNA of the CDR3: TGTGCCAGCACCCAGACCTACACGAACACTGAAGCTTTCTTT.

The J gene is TRBJ2-1, the V gene TRBV3-1; 8 bases line up with TRBD2. This CDR3 region has 15 residues. The germline CDR1 and CDR2 sequences are LGHDT and YNNKEL (reference sequence). Trimming took 4 bases from V and 7 from J; bases not matched to a gene: 9. The CDR3 reads CASSLSGMRGNEQFF. In DNA form, the CDR3 reads TGTGCCAGCAGCCTTAGCGGGATGAGGGGAAATGAGCAGTTCTTC.

V and J are TRBV5-1 and TRBJ2-1, with 9 positions matching TRBD2. Trimming at V came to 6 bases and at J to 6 bases, leaving 16 bases not matched to a gene. There are 17 residues in the CDR3. Germline CDR1 and CDR2: SGHRS and YFSETQ. The CDR3 reads CASTGVAGVQVGNEQFF. CDR3 sequence (DNA): TGCGCCAGCACGGGTGTAGCGGGAGTCCAGGTCGGCAATGAGCAGTTCTTC.

The CDR3 is CSATTSWYEQYF. CDR3 DNA: TGCAGTGCGACGACTAGCTGGTACGAGCAGTACTTC. V and J are TRBV20-1 and TRBJ2-7, with 7 bases identical to TRBD2. V dropped 6 bases and J dropped 4; count of bases not matched to a gene: 6. The CDR3 totals 12 residues. Germline lookup yields CDR1 DFQATT and CDR2 SNEGSKA (reference sequence).

This clonotype turned up a few times. The V gene is TRBV19, the J gene TRBJ2-1; perhaps TRBD2 as D (6 bases). The CDR3 loop spans 15 amino acids. The germline CDR1 and CDR2 sequences are LNHDA and SQIVND (reference sequence). V lost 3 bases to trimming and J lost 6 bases, with 15 bases between them. The CDR3 here is CASSMDRYSGNEQFF. The CDR3 bases are TGTGCCAGTAGTATGGATCGTTATAGCGGCAATGAGCAGTTCTTC.

This clonotype has ten or more counts. The V gene is TRBV5-1, the J gene TRBJ2-5; D not certain. The CDR3 has 14 amino acids. Germline V gene sequence: CDR1 SGHRS, CDR2 YFSETQ. Trimming took 4 bases from V and 3 from J, leaving 13 bases between them. For the CDR3, the DNA is TGCGCCAGCAGCCCCCGACAAAGCAAAGAGACCCAGTACTTC. It encodes CASSPRQSKETQYF.

This clonotype was seen many times. The chain combines TRBV27 with TRBJ2-7, with a tentative D call TRBD1 (5 bases). V lost 8 bases and J lost 6, with 14 bases in between. Germline V lookup: CDR1 MNHEY, CDR2 SMNVEV (reference sequence). The CDR3 has 12 amino acids. CDR3 amino acids: CASRRFTGEQYF. CDR3 sequence (DNA): TGTGCCAGCCGTCGGTTTACAGGCGAGCAGTACTTC.

V usage is TRBV6-6 and J usage is TRBJ2-1; D assignment may be TRBD1 or TRBD2 (5 bases each). Germline V CDR1 and CDR2: MNHNY, SVGAGI (reference sequence). V shed 4 bases and J shed 7 bases, with 11 bases lying between them. This CDR3 region has 13 residues. The CDR3, as DNA: TGTGCCAGCAGTTGGGACGGGGTGAATGAGCAGTTCTTC. Translating it yields CASSWDGVNEQFF.

This clonotype has only a few counts. The chain carries TRBV5-1 and TRBJ2-3; D possibly corresponds to TRBD1 (6 bases). The V and J ends lost 4 bases and 2 bases respectively, with 14 bases between them. The CDR3 runs to 15 residues. Germline-derived CDR1 and CDR2 are SGHRS and YFSETQ. The CDR3 is CASSIRTETTDTQYF. As DNA, the CDR3 is TGCGCCAGCAGCATTCGGACAGAGACCACAGATACGCAGTATTTT.

At least ten counts were recorded for this clonotype. V gene TRBV20-1 combines with J gene TRBJ2-7; D possibly uses TRBD1 or TRBD2 (5 bases each). The CDR3 is 15 residues long. The V gene lost 6 bases and the J gene lost 0 bases, with 18 bases spanning the gap. CDR1 is DFQATT, CDR2 SNEGSKA, per germline (reference sequence). CDR3 sequence (DNA): TGCAGTGCAGGGGACCCCATATCCCCCTCCTACGAGCAGTACTTC. Protein product: CSAGDPISPSYEQYF.

As regards this clonotype: Mismatch with germline at one junction end may stem from a read error. The gene calls are TRBV25-1 and TRBJ2-7, with D perhaps TRBD1 (6 bases). CDR1 is MGHDK and CDR2 is SYGVNS in the germline V gene. This CDR3 is 12 amino acids long. CDR3 region: CASEGQSCEQYF. In DNA form, the CDR3 reads TGTGCCAGTGAGGGACAATCCTGCGAGCAGTACTTC.

The chain couples TRBV5-1 to TRBJ2-1; no firm D call. The germline V and J ends were trimmed by 9 bases and 4 bases, with 8 bases remaining between them. The CDR3 spans 11 residues. Germline V gene sequence: CDR1 SGHRS, CDR2 YFSETQ. The CDR3 reads CATAEYNEQFF. The CDR3 DNA follows: TGCGCCACGGCAGAATACAATGAGCAGTTCTTC.

This clonotype was seen a handful of times. The CDR3 coding sequence is TGCGCCAGCAGCTTGGGTGGAGGGGCGGCCGCCTACGAGCAGTACTTC. Translating it yields CASSLGGGAAAYEQYF. The V gene is TRBV5-1, the J gene TRBJ2-7; D is possibly TRBD2 (6 bases). Trimming removed 0 bases at V and 2 bases at J, with 15 bases between. Germline V gene sequence: CDR1 SGHRS, CDR2 YFSETQ. This CDR3 has 16 amino acids. Supplemented by reference TRBV5-1 and TRBJ2-7, the full variable domain reads KAGVTQTPRYLIKTRGQQVTLSCSPISGHRSVSWYQQTPGQGLQFLFEYFSETQRNKGNFPGRFSGRQFSNSRSEMNVSTLELGDSALYLCASSLGGGAAAYEQYFGPGTRLTVT.

The chain couples TRBV5-1 to TRBJ1-6; D gene ambiguous. Trimming left V 0 bases short and J 8 bases short, with 12 bases between. Germline assignment: CDR1 SGHRS and CDR2 YFSETQ. The CDR3 spans 15 residues. CDR3 coding DNA: TGCGCCAGCAGCTTGGATCCGACATCGGATTCACCCCTCCACTTT. Protein product: CASSLDPTSDSPLHF.

This clonotype was observed a few times. The rearrangement uses TRBV29-1 and TRBJ1-2; 9 nucleotides line up with TRBD1. The germline V gene has CDR1 SQVTM and CDR2 ANQGSEA. This CDR3 is 15 amino acids long. V dropped 4 bases and J dropped 4; count of bases not matched to a gene: 10. The CDR3 spells CSVASPGQGAYGYTF. CDR3 DNA: TGCAGCGTTGCTTCACCGGGACAGGGCGCCTATGGCTACACCTTC. The full variable domain, its missing parts supplied by reference TRBV29-1 and TRBJ1-2, is SAVISQKPSRDICQRGTSLTIQCQVDSQVTMMFWYRQQPGQSLTLIATANQGSEATYESGFVIDKFPISRPNLTFSTLTVSNMSPEDSSIYLCSVASPGQGAYGYTFGSGTRLTVV.

This clonotype was counted a few times. The gene calls are TRBV5-6 and TRBJ1-1, with D possibly TRBD1 on 6 matching bases. V was cut by 4 bases and J by 10 bases, with 14 bases left in between. Germline CDR1 reads SGHDT; CDR2 reads YYEEEE. There are 12 residues in the CDR3. CDR3 DNA sequence: TGTGCCAGCAGCACCCTGGGGGGCACAGCTTTCTTT. It translates to CASSTLGGTAFF.

The CDR3 reads CASGEGQGARTEAFF. CDR3 in DNA: TGTGCCAGCGGGGAGGGACAGGGGGCTCGAACTGAAGCTTTCTTT. V usage is TRBV7-9 and J usage is TRBJ1-1, with 12 bases identical to TRBD1. There are 15 residues in the CDR3. V trimming: 8 bases; J trimming: 5 bases; junction bases outside the gene matches: 9. Per the germline V gene, CDR1 is SEHNR and CDR2 is FQNEAQ (reference sequence).

This clonotype came up a few times. The gene calls are TRBV5-6 and TRBJ2-7; TRBD1 might be the D (6 bases). V lost 4 bases, J lost 4 bases, and 15 bases lay in between. This CDR3 has 14 amino acids. From germline, CDR1 is SGHDT and CDR2 YYEEEE. The CDR3 DNA follows: TGTGCCAGCAGCGTGGACAGACGGATATACGAGCAGTACTTC. Residues: CASSVDRRIYEQYF.

This clonotype turned up a few times. V usage is TRBV29-1 and J usage is TRBJ2-7; 8 bases match TRBD1. This CDR3 region has 11 residues. Germline assignment: CDR1 SQVTM and CDR2 ANQGSEA. J gave up 4 bases and V 7 bases, and 3 bases lay outside the gene matches. The CDR3 DNA sequence: TGCAGCGGCCAGGGGGCGTACGAGCAGTACTTC. Translation gives CSGQGAYEQYF.

The chain couples TRBV10-3 to TRBJ2-1; 12 bases match TRBD1. CDR1 ENHRY and CDR2 SYGVKD come from the germline V gene. This CDR3 has 16 residues. Germline trimming cut 6 bases from V and 8 bases from J; bases unmatched to any gene: 11. In DNA form, the CDR3 reads TGTGCCATCAGCGTCAATCCGGGACAGGGGGCCGATGAGCAGTTCTTC. Its translation is CAISVNPGQGADEQFF.